These 14 T cell receptor beta chains were all obtained from the same sample, sequenced in a study of cytomegalovirus exposure and HLA in healthy donors. Primers for the PCR totalled 60 Vbeta and 13 Jbeta. The repertoire was sequenced with immunoSEQ multiplex PCR; TCRdb's copy has only in-frame clones and lacks some. The repertoire holds 85,000 to 100,000 clones, with about 70% as singletons. Sequenced sample: PBMCs. These receptors were taken from a human donor in good health.

In this sample, this clone turned up once. This rearrangement joins TRBV5-1 to TRBJ2-5; D might be TRBD1 (5 bases). TRBJ2-7 explains the end of the DNA better; the J call may be wrong. In germline, CDR1 is SGHRS, CDR2 YFSETQ. This CDR3 is built from 14 residues. CDR3 region: CASSLVSGNYEQYF. CDR3 in DNA: TGCGCCAGCAGCTTGGTCTCAGGGAACTACGAGCAGTACTTC.

This rearrangement joins TRBV5-1 to TRBJ2-6; 8 nucleotides line up with TRBD1. Germline CDR1 reads SGHRS; CDR2 reads YFSETQ. CDR3 length: 19 amino acids. After removal of 4 bases from V and 0 bases from J, the junction contained 12 bases not matched to a gene. CDR3 DNA: TGCGCCAGCAGCCCAAGCAGGGGGCCCAGGAACTCTGGGGCCAACGTCCTGACTTTC. It yields the protein CASSPSRGPRNSGANVLTF.

This clone was counted a few times. The chain couples TRBV27 to TRBJ2-7, with 7 bases lining up with TRBD1. The CDR3 totals 17 residues. The J segment lost 7 bases and the V segment lost 5 bases, leaving 20 bases of the junction unmatched. Germline values: CDR1 MNHEY, CDR2 SMNVEV (reference sequence). The CDR3 DNA reads TGTGCCAGCAGTCCCGTGGGCCGACCGGGACAGCAGTGGGAGCAGTACTTC. Its translation is CASSPVGRPGQQWEQYF.

The chain has TRBV9 and TRBJ2-1; D perhaps matches TRBD1 (5 bases). The CDR3 has 12 amino acids. Germline V CDR1 and CDR2: SGDLS, YYNGEE. Trimming removed 2 bases from V and 9 bases from J, with 9 bases in between. CDR3 DNA: TGTGCCAGCAGCGTTCAGGGTTGTGAGCAGTTCTTC. Protein product: CASSVQGCEQFF.

The V and J genes are TRBV7-9 and TRBJ2-3; D ambiguous. The CDR3 runs 12 residues. The germline CDR1 and CDR2 sequences are SEHNR and FQNEAQ (reference sequence). The V end was cut by 8 bases, the J end by 4 bases, with 10 bases between. CDR3 sequence: CASAEPADTQYF. CDR3 bases: TGTGCCAGCGCGGAGCCCGCAGATACGCAGTATTTT.

This clone was seen a handful of times. Here the CDR3 DNA reads TGTGCCAGCAGCTTGGTATTGAGGCAGGGGAAGGCTGAAGCTTTCTTT. Amino acids: CASSLVLRQGKAEAFF. The J gene is TRBJ1-1, the V gene TRBV5-4; weak D call: TRBD1 (6 bases). The CDR3 totals 16 residues. CDR1 is SGHNT, CDR2 YYREEE, per germline (reference sequence). Trimming shortened V by 0 bases and J by 6 bases, and 18 bases separated the two germline ends.

This clone was observed once. The same CDR3 can be traced to other DNA sequences in this sample. The chain joins TRBV5-1 to TRBJ1-1; 8 bases align to TRBD1. After removal of 0 bases from V and 4 bases from J, the junction contained 11 bases not matched to a gene. The CDR3 is 17 amino acids. Germline V lookup: CDR1 SGHRS, CDR2 YFSETQ. The CDR3 reads CASSLAVAGGLGTEAFF. CDR3 nucleotide sequence: TGCGCCAGCAGCTTGGCCGTGGCAGGGGGCCTTGGCACTGAAGCTTTCTTT. The full variable domain, its missing parts supplied by reference TRBV5-1 and TRBJ1-1, is KAGVTQTPRYLIKTRGQQVTLSCSPISGHRSVSWYQQTPGQGLQFLFEYFSETQRNKGNFPGRFSGRQFSNSRSEMNVSTLELGDSALYLCASSLAVAGGLGTEAFFGQGTRLTVV.

The rearrangement links TRBV4-3 to TRBJ1-5; TRBD1 is a possible D gene (6 bases). CDR1 LGHNA and CDR2 YSLEER come from the germline V gene. Trimming removed 0 bases at V and 6 bases at J, with 15 bases between. CDR3 size: 16 residues. CDR3 sequence (DNA): TGCGCCAGCAGCCAAGACCTAGGGGGGGGCGGTCAGCCCCAGCATTTT. Translation gives CASSQDLGGGGQPQHF.

The CDR3 bases are TGCGCCAGCAGCACGCGGTTGGAGTTGACAGCTACTTTCGAGCAGTTCTTC. Residues: CASSTRLELTATFEQFF. The chain joins TRBV4-1 to TRBJ2-1; D possibly corresponds to TRBD1 (5 bases). The CDR3 covers 17 residues. V was clipped by 5 bases and J by 10 bases, with 27 bases between them. Looked up from germline, CDR1 is MGHRA and CDR2 is YSYEKL.

J is TRBJ2-7 and V is TRBV7-7; D perhaps matches TRBD2 (5 bases). The CDR3 extends over 14 amino acids. Trimming left V 5 bases short and J 3 bases short, with 14 bases between. Germline assignment: CDR1 SSHAT and CDR2 FNYEAQ (reference sequence). The chain's CDR3 is CASSKNDGNYEQYF. The CDR3 region has the DNA TGTGCCAGCAGCAAAAATGACGGGAACTACGAGCAGTACTTC.

This clone was seen only a few times. This chain joins TRBV27 and TRBJ1-2, with 9 bases lining up with TRBD1. This CDR3 contains 15 residues. Unmatched junction bases numbered 12, after V lost 6 bases and J lost 7 bases. Germline lookup yields CDR1 MNHEY and CDR2 SMNVEV (reference sequence). The CDR3 DNA is TGTGCCAGCAGCAGAACACCGGACAGGGGAGGTGGCTACACCTTC. It specifies CASSRTPDRGGGYTF.

J is TRBJ2-1 and V is TRBV6-4; 7 nucleotides align to TRBD1. Unmatched junction bases numbered 2, after V lost 2 bases and J lost 4 bases. The CDR3 loop spans 14 amino acids. CDR1 is MRHNA, CDR2 SNTAGT, per germline. For the CDR3, the DNA is TGTGCCAGCAGTGACGAGGGGGCTTACAATGAGCAGTTCTTC. Translated: CASSDEGAYNEQFF.

This clone appeared a few times. The chain uses TRBV6-5 and TRBJ1-5; no clear D. CDR1 and CDR2 (germline): MNHEY, SVGAGI. The length of the CDR3 is 14 residues. Deletions cut 5 bases from V and 0 bases from J, with 8 bases between. The CDR3 here is CASSPNYSNQPQHF. In nucleotides, the CDR3 is TGTGCCAGCAGTCCTAACTATAGCAATCAGCCCCAGCATTTT.

This clone occurred once. This chain connects TRBV6-5 to TRBJ1-2, with D possibly TRBD1 on 5 matching bases. The CDR3 has 16 residues. Germline values: CDR1 MNHEY, CDR2 SVGAGI. The V end was cut by 0 bases, the J end by 4 bases, with 15 bases between. The CDR3 coding sequence is TGTGCCAGCAGTTACTCGGGACGGGGGGATTTCTATGGCTACACCTTC. This gives the protein CASSYSGRGDFYGYTF.